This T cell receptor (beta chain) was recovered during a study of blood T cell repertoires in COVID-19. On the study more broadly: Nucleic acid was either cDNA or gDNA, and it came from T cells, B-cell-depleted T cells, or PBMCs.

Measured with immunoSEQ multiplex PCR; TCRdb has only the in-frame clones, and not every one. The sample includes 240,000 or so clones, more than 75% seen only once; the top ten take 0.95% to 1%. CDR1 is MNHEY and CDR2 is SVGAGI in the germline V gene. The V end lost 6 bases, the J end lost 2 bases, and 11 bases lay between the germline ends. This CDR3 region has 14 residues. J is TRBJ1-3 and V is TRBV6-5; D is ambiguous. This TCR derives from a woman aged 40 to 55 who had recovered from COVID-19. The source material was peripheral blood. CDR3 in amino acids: CASSTDGAGNTIYF. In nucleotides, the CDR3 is TGTGCCAGCAGCACCGACGGGGCTGGAAACACCATATATTTT.